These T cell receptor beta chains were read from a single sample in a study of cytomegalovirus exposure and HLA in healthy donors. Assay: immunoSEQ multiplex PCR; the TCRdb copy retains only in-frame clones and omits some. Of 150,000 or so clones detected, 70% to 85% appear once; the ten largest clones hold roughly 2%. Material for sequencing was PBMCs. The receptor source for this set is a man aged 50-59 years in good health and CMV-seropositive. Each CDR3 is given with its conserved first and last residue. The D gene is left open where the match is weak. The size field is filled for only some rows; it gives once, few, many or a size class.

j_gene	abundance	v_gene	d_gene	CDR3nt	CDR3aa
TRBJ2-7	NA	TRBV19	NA	TGTGCCGGTAGTATAGCATTGACGGGGAGCTACGAGCAGTACTTC	CAGSIALTGSYEQYF
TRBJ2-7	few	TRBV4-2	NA	TGTGCCAGCAGCCAAGAGGGGGCCCTATCGTGGCAGTACTTC	CASSQEGALSWQYF
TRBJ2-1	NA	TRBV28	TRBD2	TGTGCCAGCAGGTGGAGCGGGGGTACCAATGAGCAGTTCTTC	CASRWSGGTNEQFF
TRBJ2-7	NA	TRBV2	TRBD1	TGTGCCAGCGAGGGACAGGGAGTCTCCTACGAGCAGTACTTC	CASEGQGVSYEQYF
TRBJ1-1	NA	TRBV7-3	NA	TGTGCCAGCAGCTTATTGGGACAGAACACTGAAGCTTTCTTT	CASSLLGQNTEAFF
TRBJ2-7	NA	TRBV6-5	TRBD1	TGTGCCAGCAGAGCAAGGGACAGGCGTTACTACGGGCAGTACTTC	CASRARDRRYYGQYF
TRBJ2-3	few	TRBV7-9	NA	TGTGCCAGCGCCCCCTTCTTCTTGGGGGCGAGTGATACGCAGTATTTT	CASAPFFLGASDTQYF
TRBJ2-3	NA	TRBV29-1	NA	TGCAGCGTTGAGGGGGACAAGGTACGCACAGATACGCAGTATTTT	CSVEGDKVRTDTQYF
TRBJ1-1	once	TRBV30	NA	TGTGCCTGGAGTGACGGGTTCTCGGACACTGAAGCTTTCTTT	CAWSDGFSDTEAFF
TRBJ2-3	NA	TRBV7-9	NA	TGTGCCAGCACCCAAAACCGGTTCCTTCGCACAGATACGCAGTATTTT	CASTQNRFLRTDTQYF
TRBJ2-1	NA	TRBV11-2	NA	TGTGCCAGCAGCTTTCAGGGGCATAATGAGCAGTTCTTC	CASSFQGHNEQFF
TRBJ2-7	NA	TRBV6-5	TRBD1	TGTGCCAGCAGTTACTCGGCGACAGGGTCCTACGAGCAGTACTTC	CASSYSATGSYEQYF
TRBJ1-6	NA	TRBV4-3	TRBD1	TGCGCCAGCAGCCAGGGGACAGGGGTTAATTCACCCCTCCACTTT	CASSQGTGVNSPLHF
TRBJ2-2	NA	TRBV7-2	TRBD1	TGTGCCAGCAGCTCACGCCAGACAGGGGGCTCCGGGGAGCTGTTTTTT	CASSSRQTGGSGELFF
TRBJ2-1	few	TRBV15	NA	TGTGCCACCAGCTGGGACATAAACAATGAGCAGTTCTTC	CATSWDINNEQFF
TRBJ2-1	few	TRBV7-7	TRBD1	TGTGCCAGCAGCTATAGGACAGGCAATGAGCAGTTCTTC	CASSYRTGNEQFF
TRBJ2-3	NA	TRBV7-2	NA	TGTGCCAGCAGCTTCCAGCGAGATACGCAGTATTTT	CASSFQRDTQYF
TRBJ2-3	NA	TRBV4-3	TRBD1	TGCGCCAGCAGCCAAGATCTTGGGACAGGAAGCACAGATACGCAGTATTTT	CASSQDLGTGSTDTQYF
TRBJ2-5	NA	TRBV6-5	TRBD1	TGTGCCAGCAGTAGAGACAGGGCGTTCGAGACCCAGTACTTC	CASSRDRAFETQYF
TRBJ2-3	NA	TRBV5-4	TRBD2	TGTGCCAGCAGCCCCGGGGGGGGCCAGGGAGATACGCAGTATTTT	CASSPGGGQGDTQYF
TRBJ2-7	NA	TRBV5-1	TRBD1	TGCGCCAGCAGCTTGCAAGGCCAGGGGGCCAACGAGCAGTACTTC	CASSLQGQGANEQYF
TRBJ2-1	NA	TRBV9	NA	TGTGCCAGCAGCGTCGGTGTACGGGACTCCAAATTCTTC	CASSVGVRDSKFF
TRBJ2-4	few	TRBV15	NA	TGTGCCACCAGCAGAGAGCGCAGCCGCGGAGACATTCAGTACTTC	CATSRERSRGDIQYF
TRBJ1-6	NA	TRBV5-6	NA	TGTGCCAGCAGCTTGTTGGGGCGCGCTTTACCCCTCCACTTT	CASSLLGRALPLHF
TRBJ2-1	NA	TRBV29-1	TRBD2	TGCAGCGTAGCCTCCGGGACTAGCGATTTTAATGAGCAGTTCTTC	CSVASGTSDFNEQFF
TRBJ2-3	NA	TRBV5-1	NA	TGCGCCAGCAGCTTGGCAGGGTCAGATACGCAGTATTTT	CASSLAGSDTQYF